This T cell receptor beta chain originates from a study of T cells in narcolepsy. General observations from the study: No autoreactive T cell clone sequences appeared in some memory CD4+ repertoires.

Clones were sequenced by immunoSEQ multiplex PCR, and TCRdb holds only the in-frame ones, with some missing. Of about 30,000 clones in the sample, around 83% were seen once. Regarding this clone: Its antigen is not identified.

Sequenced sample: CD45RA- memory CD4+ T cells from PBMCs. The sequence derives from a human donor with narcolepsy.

CDR3 DNA sequence: TGCGCCAGCAGCTTGACCGGGTACCAAGAGACCCAGTACTTC. This codes for CASSLTGYQETQYF. The rearrangement joins TRBV5-1 to TRBJ2-5; D is unresolved. Germline V gene sequence: CDR1 SGHRS, CDR2 YFSETQ. The CDR3 runs 14 residues. V dropped 1 base and J dropped 0 bases, with 7 bases sitting between them.